The 2 T cell receptor beta chains below were found in one sample sequenced in a study of T-cell reconstitution after alpha-beta-depleted transplantation in children. Construction of the TCRbeta library involved unique molecular identifiers. TCRdb independently ran MiXCR on the PCR reads; one entry per CDR3 protein. The sample includes hundreds of thousands of distinct CDR3 sequences, about 14% of them seen just once. Material: PBMCs, obtained from the stem cell graft. The origin of the receptors is a human donor who donated a stem cell graft to a child with Fanconi anemia.

The chain joins TRBV6-2 or TRBV6-3 to TRBJ2-7; 9 bases align to TRBD1. Unmatched junction bases numbered 10, after V lost 6 bases and J lost 7 bases. Germline V gene sequence: CDR1 MNHEY, CDR2 SVGEGT. This CDR3 is built from 14 residues. CDR3 residues: CASSFPGQGREQYV. In DNA form, the CDR3 reads TGTGCCAGCAGCTTCCCCGGACAGGGGCGAGAGCAGTACGTC.

The gene calls are TRBV5-1 and TRBJ1-4, with unresolved D. Germline loops: CDR1 SGHRS, CDR2 YFSETQ. The V and J ends lost 5 bases and 5 bases respectively, with 10 bases between them. The CDR3 runs to 13 residues. The CDR3 region is CASRRAENEKLFF. CDR3 nucleotide sequence: TGCGCCAGCAGACGGGCCGAAAATGAAAAACTGTTTTTT.